Listed below are T cell receptor beta chains from one sample, sequenced in a study of long-term antiretroviral therapy in people with HIV. Assay: immunoSEQ multiplex PCR; the TCRdb copy retains only in-frame clones and omits some. In the table there are 15,000 to 20,000 clones, 78% of which are singletons. Sequencing was performed on unsorted PBMCs, taken at the start of antiretroviral therapy, before treatment. These receptors were obtained from a woman aged 40 to 50 with HIV. The CDR3 runs from the conserved cysteine through the conserved F or W. The order of the fields is J gene, V gene, clone size, D gene, CDR3 DNA, CDR3 protein. D genes are given only for firm matches. Size tells how often a clone was seen (once, few, many) or the class of an expanded clone, and some rows leave it out.

>TRBJ2-5|TRBV27|.|TRBD1
TGTGCCAGCAGCTGGGGTAATAGGGACAGACAAGAGACCCAGTACTTC
CASSWGNRDRQETQYF
>TRBJ1-1|TRBV5-4|.|.
TGTGCCAGCAGCTTGAGACGCGGAATGAACACTGAAGCTTTCTTT
CASSLRRGMNTEAFF
>TRBJ2-7|TRBV7-6|.|TRBD2
TGTGCCAGCAGCTTCATTGGGACTAGCGGGGAGCACGAGCAGTACTTC
CASSFIGTSGEHEQYF
>TRBJ2-5|TRBV5-6|.|TRBD2
TGTGCCAGCAGCCTCCAGCGGGGGGGCGTTGAGACCCAGTACTTC
CASSLQRGGVETQYF
>TRBJ1-5|TRBV6-6|.|.
TGTGCCAGCACGGGCCAGTTTAGCAATCAGCCCCAGCATTTT
CASTGQFSNQPQHF
>TRBJ2-3|TRBV10-3|.|.
TGTGCCATCAGTGACGGATCCGTCACGCAGTATTTT
CAISDGSVTQYF
>TRBJ2-1|TRBV4-1|.|.
TGCGCCAGCAGCCCCGGGCCTCTCAATGAGCAGTTCTTC
CASSPGPLNEQFF
>TRBJ1-6|TRBV11-2|.|.
TGTGCCAGCAGCTTAGCTGCCAGATCACCCCTCCACTTT
CASSLAARSPLHF
>TRBJ2-1|TRBV5-1|.|.
TGCGCCAGCAGCTTGGCCATGGGTGCTGCCTACAATGAGCAGTTCTTC
CASSLAMGAAYNEQFF
>TRBJ2-3|TRBV9|.|.
TGTGCCAGCAGCCCGAGGGGGGAAAGTTTTGGAGATACGCAGTATTTT
CASSPRGESFGDTQYF
>TRBJ1-1|TRBV28|.|TRBD1
TGTGCCAGCAGTCCAGCCCGACAGGGAGGATACACTGAAGCTTTCTTT
CASSPARQGGYTEAFF
>TRBJ2-3|TRBV5-1|once|TRBD1
TGCGCCAGCAGGTCACCTCTTTGGACAGGCGGCACAGATACGCAGTATTTT
CASRSPLWTGGTDTQYF
>TRBJ1-1|TRBV7-9|.|.
TGTGCCAGCAGCTTCGTAGGAACAGACGAAGAAGCTTTCTTT
CASSFVGTDEEAFF
>TRBJ2-2|TRBV7-9|.|TRBD1
TGTGCCAGCAGCACCAATACAGGGGGCGCCGGCACCGGGGAGCTGTTTTTT
CASSTNTGGAGTGELFF
>TRBJ2-7|TRBV6-5|few|.
TGTGCCAGCAGGCTAACCGAATACGAGCAGTACTTC
CASRLTEYEQYF
>TRBJ2-7|TRBV7-9|.|TRBD2
TGTGCCAGCAGGCCCGGGACTAGCGGGGGTTGGTACTTC
CASRPGTSGGWYF
>TRBJ1-3|TRBV7-3|.|TRBD1
TGTGCCAGCAGCTCCCAGACTCCGAAGACAGGGGGCTGGAACACCATATATTTT
CASSSQTPKTGGWNTIYF
>TRBJ2-7|TRBV11-1|.|TRBD1
TGTGCCAGCAGCCCTCCACCCCGGGACAGGGCCTACGAGCAGTACTTC
CASSPPPRDRAYEQYF
>TRBJ1-5|TRBV6-1|few|.
TGTGCCAGCAGCGGACAGCCAAATCAGCCCCAGCATTTT
CASSGQPNQPQHF
>TRBJ2-3|TRBV4-1|.|.
TGCGCCAGCAGCCAAGTAGTGGGGGGGCCGACAGATACGCAGTATTTT
CASSQVVGGPTDTQYF
>TRBJ2-7|TRBV4-3|once|.
TGCGCCAGCAGCCAAGTAGTCCAGGGTCTGAAATACGAGCAGTACTTC
CASSQVVQGLKYEQYF
>TRBJ2-3|TRBV19|.|.
TGTGCCAGTAGTATAAAGGGGACCTCTAGCACAGATACGCAGTATTTT
CASSIKGTSSTDTQYF
>TRBJ1-4|TRBV4-3|medium-sized|TRBD1
TGCGCCAGCAGCCAAGAAGGCAGGGGGCGCTGGGAAAAACTGTTTTTT
CASSQEGRGRWEKLFF
>TRBJ2-7|TRBV9|.|TRBD1
TGTGCCAGCAGCGCCACCGGGACAGGGGACGAGCAGTACTTC
CASSATGTGDEQYF